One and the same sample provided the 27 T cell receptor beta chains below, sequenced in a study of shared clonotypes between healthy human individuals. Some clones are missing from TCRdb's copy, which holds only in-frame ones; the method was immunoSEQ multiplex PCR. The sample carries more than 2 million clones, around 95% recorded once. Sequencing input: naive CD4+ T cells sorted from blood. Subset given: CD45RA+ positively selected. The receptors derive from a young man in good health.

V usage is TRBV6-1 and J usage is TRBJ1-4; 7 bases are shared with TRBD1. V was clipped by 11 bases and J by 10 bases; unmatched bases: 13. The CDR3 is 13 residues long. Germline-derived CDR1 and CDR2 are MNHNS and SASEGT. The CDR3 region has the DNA TGTGCCTGCCTCGACAGGGCGGTAGGAAAACTGTTTTTT. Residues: CACLDRAVGKLFF.

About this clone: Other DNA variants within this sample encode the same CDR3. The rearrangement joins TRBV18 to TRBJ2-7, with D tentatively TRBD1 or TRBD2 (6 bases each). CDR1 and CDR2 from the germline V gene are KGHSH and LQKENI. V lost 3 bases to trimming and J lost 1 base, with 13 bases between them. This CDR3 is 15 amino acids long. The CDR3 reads CASSPGAGGSYEQYF. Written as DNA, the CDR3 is TGTGCCAGCTCACCGGGGGCAGGAGGGTCCTACGAGCAGTACTTC.

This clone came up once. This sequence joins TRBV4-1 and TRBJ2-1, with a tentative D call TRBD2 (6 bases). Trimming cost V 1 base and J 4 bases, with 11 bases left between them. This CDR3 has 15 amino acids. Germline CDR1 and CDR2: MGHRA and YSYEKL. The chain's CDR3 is CASSQASGGYNEQFF. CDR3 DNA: TGCGCCAGCAGCCAAGCCTCTGGGGGGTACAATGAGCAGTTCTTC.

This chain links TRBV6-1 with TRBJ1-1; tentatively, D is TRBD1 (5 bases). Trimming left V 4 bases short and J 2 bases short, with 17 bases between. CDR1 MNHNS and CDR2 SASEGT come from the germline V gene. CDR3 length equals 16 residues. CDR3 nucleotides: TGTGCCAGCAGTGCCTATTCCTATGGGGGAAACACTGAAGCTTTCTTT. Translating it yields CASSAYSYGGNTEAFF.

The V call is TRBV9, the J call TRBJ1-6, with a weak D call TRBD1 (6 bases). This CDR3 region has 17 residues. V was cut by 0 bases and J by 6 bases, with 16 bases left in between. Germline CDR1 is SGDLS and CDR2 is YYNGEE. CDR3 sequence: CASSVATRGGPNSPLHF. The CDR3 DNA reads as TGTGCCAGCAGCGTAGCTACGAGGGGGGGCCCTAATTCACCCCTCCACTTT. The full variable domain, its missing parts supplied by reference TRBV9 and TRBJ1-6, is DSGVTQTPKHLITATGQRVTLRCSPRSGDLSVYWYQQSLDQGLQFLIQYYNGEERAKGNILERFSAQQFPDLHSELNLSSLELGDSALYFCASSVATRGGPNSPLHFGNGTRLTVT.

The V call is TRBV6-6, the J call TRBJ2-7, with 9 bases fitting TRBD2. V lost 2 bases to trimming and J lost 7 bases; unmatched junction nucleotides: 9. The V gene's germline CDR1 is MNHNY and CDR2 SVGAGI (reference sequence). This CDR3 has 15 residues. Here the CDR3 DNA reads TGTGCCAGCAGTTACGCGGGGACTAGCTTAGAGGAGCAGTACTTC. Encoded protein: CASSYAGTSLEEQYF.

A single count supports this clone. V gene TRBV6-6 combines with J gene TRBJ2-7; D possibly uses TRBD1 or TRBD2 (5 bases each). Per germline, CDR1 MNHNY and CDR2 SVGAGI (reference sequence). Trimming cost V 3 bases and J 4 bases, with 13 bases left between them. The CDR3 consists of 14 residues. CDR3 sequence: CASSYGTNLYEQYF. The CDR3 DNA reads TGTGCCAGCAGTTATGGGACCAACTTATACGAGCAGTACTTC.

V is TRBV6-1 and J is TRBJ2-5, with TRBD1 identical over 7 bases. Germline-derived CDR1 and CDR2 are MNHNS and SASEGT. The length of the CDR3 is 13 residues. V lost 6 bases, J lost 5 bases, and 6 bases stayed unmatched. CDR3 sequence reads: CASRLQGFETQYF. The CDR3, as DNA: TGTGCCAGCAGGCTACAGGGGTTTGAGACCCAGTACTTC.

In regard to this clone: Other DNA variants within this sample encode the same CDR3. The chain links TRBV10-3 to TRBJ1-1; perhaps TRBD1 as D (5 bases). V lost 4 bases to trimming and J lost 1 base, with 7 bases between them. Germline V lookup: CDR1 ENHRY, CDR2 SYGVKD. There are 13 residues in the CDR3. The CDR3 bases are TGTGCCATCAGTGGGGGCGGGAACACTGAAGCTTTCTTT. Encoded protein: CAISGGGNTEAFF.

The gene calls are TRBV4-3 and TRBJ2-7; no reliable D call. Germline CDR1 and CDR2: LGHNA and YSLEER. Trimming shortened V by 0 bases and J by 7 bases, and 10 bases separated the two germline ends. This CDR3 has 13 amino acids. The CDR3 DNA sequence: TGCGCCAGCAGCCAAGAAGGGTCTGGAGAGCAGTACTTC. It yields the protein CASSQEGSGEQYF.

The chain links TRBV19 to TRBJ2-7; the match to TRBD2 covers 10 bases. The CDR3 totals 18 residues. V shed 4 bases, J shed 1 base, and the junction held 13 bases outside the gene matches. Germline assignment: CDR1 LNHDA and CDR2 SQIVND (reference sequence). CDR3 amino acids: CASSTKLGTSANSYEQYF. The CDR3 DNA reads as TGTGCCAGTAGTACGAAGTTAGGGACTAGCGCGAATTCCTACGAGCAGTACTTC.

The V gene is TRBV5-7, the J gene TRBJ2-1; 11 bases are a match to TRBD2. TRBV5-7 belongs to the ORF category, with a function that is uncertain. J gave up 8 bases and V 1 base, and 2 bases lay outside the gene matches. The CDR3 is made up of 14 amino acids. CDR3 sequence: CASSLTSGSHEQFF. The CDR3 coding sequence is TGTGCCAGCAGCTTGACTAGCGGGAGCCATGAGCAGTTCTTC.

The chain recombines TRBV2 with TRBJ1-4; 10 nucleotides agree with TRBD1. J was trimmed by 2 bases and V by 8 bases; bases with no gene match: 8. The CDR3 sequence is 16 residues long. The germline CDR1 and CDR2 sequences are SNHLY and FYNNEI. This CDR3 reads CASAVTGGSTNEKLFF. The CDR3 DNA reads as TGTGCCAGCGCCGTGACAGGGGGCTCCACTAATGAAAAACTGTTTTTT.

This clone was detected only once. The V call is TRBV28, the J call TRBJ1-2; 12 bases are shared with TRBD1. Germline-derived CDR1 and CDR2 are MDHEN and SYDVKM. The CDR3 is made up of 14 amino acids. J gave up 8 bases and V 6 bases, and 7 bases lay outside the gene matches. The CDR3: CASRTPGQGAGYTF. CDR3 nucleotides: TGTGCCAGCAGAACACCGGGACAGGGGGCCGGCTACACCTTC.

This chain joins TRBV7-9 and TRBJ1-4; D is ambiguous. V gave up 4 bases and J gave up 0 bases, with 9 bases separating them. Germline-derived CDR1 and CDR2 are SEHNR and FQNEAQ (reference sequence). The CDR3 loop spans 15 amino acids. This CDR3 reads CASSSDVATNEKLFF. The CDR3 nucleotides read TGTGCCAGCAGCTCCGACGTGGCAACTAATGAAAAACTGTTTTTT.

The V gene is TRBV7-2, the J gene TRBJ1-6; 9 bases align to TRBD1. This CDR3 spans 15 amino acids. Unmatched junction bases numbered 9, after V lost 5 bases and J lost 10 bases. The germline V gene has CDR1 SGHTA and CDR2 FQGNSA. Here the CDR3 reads CASSPSGQGRSPLHF. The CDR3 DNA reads TGTGCCAGCAGCCCATCGGGACAGGGTCGATCACCCCTCCACTTT.

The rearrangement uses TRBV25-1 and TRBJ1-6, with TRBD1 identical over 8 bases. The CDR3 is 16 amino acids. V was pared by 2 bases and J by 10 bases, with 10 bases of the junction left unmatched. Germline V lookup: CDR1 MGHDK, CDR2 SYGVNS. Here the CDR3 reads CASSESRNRGMSPLHF. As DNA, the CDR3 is TGTGCCAGCAGTGAAAGTAGGAACAGGGGGATGTCACCCCTCCACTTT.

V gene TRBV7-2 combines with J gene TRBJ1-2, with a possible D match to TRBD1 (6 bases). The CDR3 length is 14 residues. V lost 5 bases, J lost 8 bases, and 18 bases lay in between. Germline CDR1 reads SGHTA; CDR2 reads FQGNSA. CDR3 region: CASSLRTAPLGYTF. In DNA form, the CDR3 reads TGTGCCAGCAGCCTAAGGACAGCACCTCTGGGCTACACCTTC.

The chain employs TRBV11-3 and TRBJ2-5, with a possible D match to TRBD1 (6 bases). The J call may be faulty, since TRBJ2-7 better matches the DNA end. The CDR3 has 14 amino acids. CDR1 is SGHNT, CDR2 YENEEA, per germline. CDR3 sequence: CASSPDSNYYEQYF. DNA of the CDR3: TGTGCCAGCAGCCCGGACAGTAACTATTACGAGCAGTACTTC.

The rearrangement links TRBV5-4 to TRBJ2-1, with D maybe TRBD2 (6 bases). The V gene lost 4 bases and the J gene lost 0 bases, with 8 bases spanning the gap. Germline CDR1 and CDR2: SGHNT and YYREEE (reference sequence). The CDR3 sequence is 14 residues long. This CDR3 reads CASSPTSSYNEQFF. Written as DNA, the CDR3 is TGTGCCAGCAGCCCGACTAGCTCCTACAATGAGCAGTTCTTC.

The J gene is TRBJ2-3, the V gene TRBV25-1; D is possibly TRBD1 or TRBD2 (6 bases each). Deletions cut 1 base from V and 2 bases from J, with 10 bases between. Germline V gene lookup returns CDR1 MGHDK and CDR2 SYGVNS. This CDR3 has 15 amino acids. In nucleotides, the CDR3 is TGTGCCAGCAGTGAATGGAGGGGGGACACAGATACGCAGTATTTT. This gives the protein CASSEWRGDTDTQYF.

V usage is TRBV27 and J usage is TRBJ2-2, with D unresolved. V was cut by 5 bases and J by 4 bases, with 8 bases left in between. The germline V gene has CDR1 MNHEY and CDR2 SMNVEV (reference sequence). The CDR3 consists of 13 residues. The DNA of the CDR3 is TGTGCCAGCAGTGTATACTCCACCGGGGAGCTGTTTTTT. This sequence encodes CASSVYSTGELFF.

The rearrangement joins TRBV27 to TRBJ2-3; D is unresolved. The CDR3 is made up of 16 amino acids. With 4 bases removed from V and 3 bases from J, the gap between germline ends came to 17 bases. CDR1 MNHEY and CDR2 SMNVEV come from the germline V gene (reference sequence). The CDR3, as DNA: TGTGCCAGCAGTTGGGCACCAGTGGGTCGTACAGATACGCAGTATTTT. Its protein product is CASSWAPVGRTDTQYF.

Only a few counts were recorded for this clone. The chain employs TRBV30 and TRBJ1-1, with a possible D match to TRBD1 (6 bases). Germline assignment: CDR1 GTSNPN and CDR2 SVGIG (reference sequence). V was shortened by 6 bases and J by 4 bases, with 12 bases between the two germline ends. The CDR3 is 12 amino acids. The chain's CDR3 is CACVQGITEAFF. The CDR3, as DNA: TGTGCCTGCGTACAGGGAATCACTGAAGCTTTCTTT.

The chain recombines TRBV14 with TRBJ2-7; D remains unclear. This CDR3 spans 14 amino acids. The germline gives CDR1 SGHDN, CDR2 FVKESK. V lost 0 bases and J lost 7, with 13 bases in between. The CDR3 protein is CASSQDSGFREQYF. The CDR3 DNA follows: TGTGCCAGCAGCCAAGATAGTGGCTTTCGAGAGCAGTACTTC.

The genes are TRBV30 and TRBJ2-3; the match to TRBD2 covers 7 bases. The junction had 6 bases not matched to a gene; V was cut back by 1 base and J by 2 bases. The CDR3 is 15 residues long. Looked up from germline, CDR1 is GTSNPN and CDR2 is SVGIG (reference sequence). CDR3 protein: CAWSGWRGFTDTQYF. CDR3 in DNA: TGTGCCTGGAGTGGATGGCGGGGGTTCACAGATACGCAGTATTTT.

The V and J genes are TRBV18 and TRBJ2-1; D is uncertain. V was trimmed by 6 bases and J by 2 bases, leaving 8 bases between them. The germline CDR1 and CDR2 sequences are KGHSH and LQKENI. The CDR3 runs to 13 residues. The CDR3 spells CASSRDPYNEQFF. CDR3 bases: TGTGCCAGCTCCCGAGACCCCTACAATGAGCAGTTCTTC.